This T cell receptor beta chain was captured by sequencing in a study of T cell repertoires in cytomegalovirus infection (dated by TCRdb to the late 2010s). Regarding the research as a whole: The peptide stimulations were aimed at well-studied HLA-B-restricted epitopes as well as recently identified HLA-C-restricted CMV epitopes, whose presentation resists viral immunomodulation. The HLA type of each donor mattered for the analysis, because public TCR beta signatures pointed to carriage of CMV infection along with the matching HLA type. Findings and caveats that apply to the study as a whole: In the ex vivo response, HLA-C-restricted CMV-specific TCR beta clonotypes were dominant, and in two of eight donors the single most frequent clonotype came from this HLA-C-restricted group. Carriers of CMV infection plus the relevant HLA type were discriminated by the cumulative frequency of public TCR beta family members in the study cohort and in an independent roughly 400-donor cohort.

Per the publication, the treatment or condition label means: in vitro stimulation with specific CMV peptide epitopes to enrich CMV-specific T cells. The CDR3 numbers 13 residues from cysteine through phenylalanine. Of the read, only the CDR3 DNA is kept; its 39 bases are in frame from base 1. Relative to germline, V is 5 bases shorter and J is 4 bases shorter, with 10 bases between their ends. Via the germline V gene, CDR1 is SGHTA and CDR2 FQGNSA. Points on this clonotype: The clone's antigen remains unknown. Per-base quality was not reported, and no clone a single base away is much larger than it.

Sequencing used an Illumina HiSeq 1500. TCRdb trimmed the raw reads at Q25, called clones with MiXCR and kept productive beta chains. Every distinct CDR3 protein forms one entry, paired with its most common genes and DNA. The sample includes some 590,000 distinct CDR3 sequences, with over 35% observed a single time. About 48% of the sample comes from the top ten. This receptor chain uses TRBV7-2 and TRBJ2-3; the D gene is possibly TRBD1, with 5 bases matching. The TCR sequence derives from a human donor in good health (CMV status not recorded). Some clones in this sample may be carry-over from other donors' samples. This specimen was cultured PBMCs, taken from culture after CMV antigen stimulation. CDR3 reads: CASSPTQADTQYF. The DNA reads as follows: TGTGCCAGCAGCCCGACACAGGCAGATACGCAGTATTTT.